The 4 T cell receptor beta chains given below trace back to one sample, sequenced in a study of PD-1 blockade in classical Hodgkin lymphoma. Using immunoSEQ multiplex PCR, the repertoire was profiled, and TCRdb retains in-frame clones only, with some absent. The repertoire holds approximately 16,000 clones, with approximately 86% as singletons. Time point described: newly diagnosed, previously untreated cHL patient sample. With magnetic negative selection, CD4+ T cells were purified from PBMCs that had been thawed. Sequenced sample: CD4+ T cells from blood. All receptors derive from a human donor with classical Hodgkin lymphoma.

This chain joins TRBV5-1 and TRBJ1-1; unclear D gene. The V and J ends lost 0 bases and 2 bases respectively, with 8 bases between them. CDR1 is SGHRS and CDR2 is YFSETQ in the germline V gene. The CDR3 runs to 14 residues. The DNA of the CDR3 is TGCGCCAGCAGCTTGGGTGCTGCTAACACTGAAGCTTTCTTT. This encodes CASSLGAANTEAFF.

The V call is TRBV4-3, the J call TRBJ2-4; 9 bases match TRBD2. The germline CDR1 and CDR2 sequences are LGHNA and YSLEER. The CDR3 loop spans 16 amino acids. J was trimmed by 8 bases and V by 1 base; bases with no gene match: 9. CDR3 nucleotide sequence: TGCGCCAGCAGCCAAGGCTTCGGGGGCGGGAGGGACATTCAGTACTTC. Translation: CASSQGFGGGRDIQYF.

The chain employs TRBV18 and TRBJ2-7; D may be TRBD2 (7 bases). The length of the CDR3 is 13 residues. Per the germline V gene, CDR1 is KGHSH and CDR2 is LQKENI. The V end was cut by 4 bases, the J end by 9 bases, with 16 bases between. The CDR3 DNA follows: TGTGCCAGCTCACTAAAGGGGGGGATGGCGCAGTACTTC. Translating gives CASSLKGGMAQYF.

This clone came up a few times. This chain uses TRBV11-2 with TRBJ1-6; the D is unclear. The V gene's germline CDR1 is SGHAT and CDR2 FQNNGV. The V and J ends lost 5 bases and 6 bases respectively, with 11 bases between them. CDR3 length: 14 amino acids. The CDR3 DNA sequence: TGTGCCAGCAGCCCCTCTGGTCTTAATTCACCCCTCCACTTT. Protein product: CASSPSGLNSPLHF.